This TCR beta chain stems from a study of breast tumors, draining lymph nodes, adjacent tissues. Each CDR3 protein gets one entry after TCRdb re-called the multiplex PCR reads with MiXCR. Of around 110,000 distinct CDR3 sequences in the sample, more than 30% are singletons; the top ten hold approximately 6%. Axillary draining lymph nodes of breast cancer patients supplied the node samples. This clonotype was observed many times. What it binds is not known. CDR3 size: 14 residues. V shed 1 base and J shed 5 bases, with 13 bases lying between them. Germline V lookup: CDR1 SGHRS, CDR2 YFSETQ. Study-wide points: That most tumor T cells come from lymph nodes remained unproven. Tumor and nontumor repertoires were significantly more similar in luminal-like than in basal-like breast cancer.

The chain recombines TRBV5-1 with TRBJ2-7; D is possibly TRBD1 (5 bases). The TCR comes from a female donor with breast cancer. Some clones in this sample may be carry-over from other donors' samples. Sample: axillary lymph node tissue. CDR3 sequence: CASSLSAGLDEQYF. For the CDR3, the DNA is TGCGCCAGCAGCTTGTCGGCAGGGCTTGACGAGCAGTACTTC.